This T cell receptor beta chain originates from a study of shared clonotypes between healthy human individuals (dated by TCRdb to the early 2020s). Concerning the study at large: A few men and a couple of women, aged 18 to 49 years, made up the cohort. To estimate repertoire size and how much clonotype sharing occurs between individuals, the study deeply sequenced the blood TCR repertoires of five or six healthy adults. Different laboratories and diverse techniques were used to prepare libraries and sequence TCR repertoires, to increase sequencing depth and limit assay-specific biases. Per donor, leukapheresis produced somewhere between about 0.9 and 10 billion PBMCs. Findings and caveats that apply to the study as a whole: Pairwise subsampling led to the expectation that sequencing depth would affect the degree of clonotype sharing among donors. Because the study included only a small number of donors, the genetic and exposure-history diversity represented was limited. Sampling was restricted to blood, and TCR repertoires in tissues likely differ from the TCR repertoires found in blood.

Using the deep immunoSEQ assay, TCR CDR3 regions were amplified from genomic DNA by multiplex PCR. Extracted genomic DNA from each cell subset was distributed evenly across all wells of several immunoSEQ 96-well plates, and each plate was treated as a replicate. For unsorted PBMC, 300 to 350 ng genomic DNA, equal to around 30,000 T cell genomes, was loaded into each replicate PCR. Ten immunoSEQ deep assay plates were used to sequence unsorted PBMC genomic DNA. Purified libraries were measured with a Qubit 3.0 fluorometer, size-checked on a Bioanalyzer 2100, and measured again with the KAPA Library Quantification kit. Every immunoSEQ 96-well plate was sequenced on a separate single-read 150-cycle Illumina NextSeq 550 flow cell. In the source study's methods: The immunoSEQ output contained only junctional sequences without quality scores, so filtering could not match that applied to full-length reads. To assign V/J genes and CDR3, sequences were annotated against IMGT germline references using PyIR, a Python wrapper for IgBLAST v1.9. Reads with weak V/J assignments (E-value above 1e-6), missing CDR3, stop codons, out-of-frame junctions, or ambiguous translated residues were removed. V3J clonotypes were defined by identical inferred V gene, J gene, and CDR3 amino acid sequence. Percentage overlap between repertoires was computed as shared unique clonotypes divided by the size of the smaller repertoire. Repertoire richness was assessed with RTK rarefaction, the Chao1 estimator, and Recon v2.1 estimates of unobserved clonotypes. Drawn from immuneACCESS, this table holds only the in-frame rearrangements with V and J called that TCRdb kept. Clones are partly lost; checked studies trace under half to an unresolved V gene and leave the rest unexplained. Clone size and the V and J calls come from that table; the DNA yielded D and trimming. The sample yields 550,000 to 600,000 clones; roughly 79% were counted once. Around 12% of the sample is taken by the ten largest.

The donors were healthy, HIV-negative adults who had no recently reported acute infections or vaccinations. All donors were Caucasian adults living in Nashville, Tennessee, USA. For unsorted samples, tens of millions of PBMCs were counted, and genomic DNA was extracted using the QIAamp DNA Blood Mini kit. After blood collection by leukapheresis, PBMCs were isolated using Ficoll-Histopaque density gradient centrifugation and then cryopreserved in the vapor phase of liquid nitrogen. With regard to this clone: The specificity of this receptor is unknown. Base quality data are lacking; no much larger clone is found one base away.

The sequenced sample consisted of PBMCs. The source of this sequence is a middle-aged woman in good health. Some clones in this sample may be carry-over from other donors' samples.

The nucleotide sequence is TGCGCCAGCAGCCCCGCGGACAGGGTAGGCGAGCAGTACTTC. This sequence encodes CASSPADRVGEQYF. Recombination connected TRBV5-1 to TRBJ2-7, and 8 junction bases match TRBD1. Ends trimmed: V by 4 bases, J by 6 bases; bases unmatched to a gene: 9. Including the terminal cysteine and phenylalanine, the CDR3 comprises 14 residues. Only CDR3 DNA remains: 42 bases, in frame from the first base. From the germline V gene, CDR1 is SGHRS and CDR2 is YFSETQ.